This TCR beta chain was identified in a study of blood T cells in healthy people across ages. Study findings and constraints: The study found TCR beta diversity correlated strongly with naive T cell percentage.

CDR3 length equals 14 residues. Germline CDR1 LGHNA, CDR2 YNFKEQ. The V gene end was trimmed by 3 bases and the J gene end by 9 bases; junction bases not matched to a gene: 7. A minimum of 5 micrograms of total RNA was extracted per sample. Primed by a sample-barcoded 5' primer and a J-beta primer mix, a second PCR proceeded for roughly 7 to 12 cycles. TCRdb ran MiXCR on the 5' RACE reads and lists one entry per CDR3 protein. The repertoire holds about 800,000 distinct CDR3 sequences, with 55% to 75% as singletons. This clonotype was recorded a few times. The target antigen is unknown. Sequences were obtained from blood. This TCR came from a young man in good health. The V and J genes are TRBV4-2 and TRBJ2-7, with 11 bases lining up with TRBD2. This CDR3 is CASSQELAGVGQYF. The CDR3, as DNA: TGTGCCAGCAGCCAGGAACTAGCGGGAGTGGGGCAGTACTTC.